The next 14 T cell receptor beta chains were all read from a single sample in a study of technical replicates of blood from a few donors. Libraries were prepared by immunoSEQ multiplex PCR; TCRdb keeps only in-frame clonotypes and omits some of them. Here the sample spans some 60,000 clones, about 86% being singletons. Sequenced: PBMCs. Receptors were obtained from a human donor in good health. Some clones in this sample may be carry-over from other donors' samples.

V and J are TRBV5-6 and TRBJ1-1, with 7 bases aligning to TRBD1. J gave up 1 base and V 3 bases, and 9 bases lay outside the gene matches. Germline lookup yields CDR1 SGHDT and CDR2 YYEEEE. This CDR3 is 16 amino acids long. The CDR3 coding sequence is TGTGCCAGCAGCTGGGGGGACAGAAGGGCGAACACTGAAGCTTTCTTT. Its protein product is CASSWGDRRANTEAFF.

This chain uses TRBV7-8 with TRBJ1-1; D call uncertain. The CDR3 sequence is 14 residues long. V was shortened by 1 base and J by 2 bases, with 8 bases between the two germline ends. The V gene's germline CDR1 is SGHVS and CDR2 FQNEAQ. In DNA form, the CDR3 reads TGTGCCAGCAGCTTAGTTTCCAGTAACACTGAAGCTTTCTTT. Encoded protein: CASSLVSSNTEAFF.

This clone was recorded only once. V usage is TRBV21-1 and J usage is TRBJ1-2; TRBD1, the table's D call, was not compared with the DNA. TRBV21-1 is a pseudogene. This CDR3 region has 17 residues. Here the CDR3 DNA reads TGTGCCACCTTTCCTTCCGGGACAGGGAGTAATGGGTATGGCTACACCTTC. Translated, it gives CATFPSGTGSNGYGYTF.

The CDR3 sequence: CASSVDRARETQYF. CDR3 DNA sequence: TGTGCCAGCAGCGTCGACAGGGCACGGGAGACCCAGTACTTC. This chain connects TRBV11-2 to TRBJ2-5; 7 bases agree with TRBD1. This CDR3 has 14 residues. Per germline, CDR1 SGHAT and CDR2 FQNNGV. V lost 5 bases and J lost 5; bases outside the gene matches: 8.

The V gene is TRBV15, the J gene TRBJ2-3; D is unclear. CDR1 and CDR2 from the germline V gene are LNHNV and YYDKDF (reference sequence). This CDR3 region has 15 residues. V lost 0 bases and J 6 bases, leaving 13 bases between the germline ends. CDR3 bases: TGTGCCACCAGCAGAGATTCCGGCGGCCAGGATACGCAGTATTTT. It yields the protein CATSRDSGGQDTQYF.

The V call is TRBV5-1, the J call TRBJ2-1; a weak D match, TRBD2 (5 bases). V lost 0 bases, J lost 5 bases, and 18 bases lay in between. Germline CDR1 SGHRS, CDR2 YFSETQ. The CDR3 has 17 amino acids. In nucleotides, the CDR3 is TGCGCCAGCAGCTTGGCAGGCCACCGGAGAGGGCACAATGAGCAGTTCTTC. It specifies CASSLAGHRRGHNEQFF.

The CDR3 protein is CASSLLPGTGGLGGYTF. CDR3 sequence (DNA): TGTGCCAGCAGCCTATTACCCGGGACAGGGGGACTAGGTGGCTACACCTTC. The chain links TRBV7-8 to TRBJ1-2, with 11 nucleotides matching TRBD1. With 5 bases clipped from V and 7 bases from J, the junction kept 15 bases outside the gene matches. The germline gives CDR1 SGHVS, CDR2 FQNEAQ. This CDR3 has 17 residues. Full variable domain (rest looked up from reference TRBV7-8 and TRBJ1-2): GAGVSQSPRYKVAKRGQDVALRCDPISGHVSLFWYQQALGQGPEFLTYFQNEAQLDKSGLPSDRFFAERPEGSVSTLKIQRTQQEDSAVYLCASSLLPGTGGLGGYTFGSGTRLTVV.

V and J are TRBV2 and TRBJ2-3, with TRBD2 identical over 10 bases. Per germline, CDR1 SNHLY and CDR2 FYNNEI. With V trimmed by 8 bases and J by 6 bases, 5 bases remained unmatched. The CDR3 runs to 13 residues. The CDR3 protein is CASRGTSVDTQYF. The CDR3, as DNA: TGTGCCAGCCGGGGGACTAGCGTGGATACGCAGTATTTT.

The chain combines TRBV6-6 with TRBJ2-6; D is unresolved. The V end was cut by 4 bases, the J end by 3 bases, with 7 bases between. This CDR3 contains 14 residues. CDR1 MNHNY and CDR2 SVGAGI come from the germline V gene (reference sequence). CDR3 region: CASSSTDGANVLTF. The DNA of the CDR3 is TGTGCCAGCAGTTCAACTGATGGGGCCAACGTCCTGACTTTC.

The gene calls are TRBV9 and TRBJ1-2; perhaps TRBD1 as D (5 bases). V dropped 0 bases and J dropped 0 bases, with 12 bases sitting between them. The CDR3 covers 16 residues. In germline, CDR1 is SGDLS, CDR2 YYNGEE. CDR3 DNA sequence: TGTGCCAGCAGCGTAGAAGGGGCGAGTTCTAACTATGGCTACACCTTC. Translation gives CASSVEGASSNYGYTF.

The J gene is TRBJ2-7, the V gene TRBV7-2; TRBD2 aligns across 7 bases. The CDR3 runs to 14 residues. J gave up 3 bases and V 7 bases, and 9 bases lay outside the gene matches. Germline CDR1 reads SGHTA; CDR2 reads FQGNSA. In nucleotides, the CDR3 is TGTGCCAGCACCTACTCCGCGGGGGACTACGAGCAGTACTTC. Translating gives CASTYSAGDYEQYF.

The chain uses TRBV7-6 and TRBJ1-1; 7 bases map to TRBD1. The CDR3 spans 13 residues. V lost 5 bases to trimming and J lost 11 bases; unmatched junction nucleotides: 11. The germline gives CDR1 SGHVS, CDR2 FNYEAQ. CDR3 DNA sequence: TGTGCCAGCAGCCCGGGGACAGTTCAGATGGCTTTCTTT. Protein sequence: CASSPGTVQMAFF.

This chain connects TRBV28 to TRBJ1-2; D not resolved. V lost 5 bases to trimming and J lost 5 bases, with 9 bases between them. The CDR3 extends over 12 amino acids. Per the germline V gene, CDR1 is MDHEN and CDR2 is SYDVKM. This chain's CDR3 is CASSPRQYGYTF. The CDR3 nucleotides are TGTGCCAGCAGTCCCCGACAATATGGCTACACCTTC.

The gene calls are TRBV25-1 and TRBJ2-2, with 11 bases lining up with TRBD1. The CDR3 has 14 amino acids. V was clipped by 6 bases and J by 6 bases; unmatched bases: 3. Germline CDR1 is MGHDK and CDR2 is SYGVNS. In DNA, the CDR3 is TGTGCCAGCAGGGACAGGGGGCGAGCCGGGGAGCTGTTTTTT. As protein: CASRDRGRAGELFF.